The 7 T cell receptor beta chains in this list originate from one sample, sequenced in a study of CD8 T cells in Susac syndrome. Reverse transcription of about 0.45 to 1 ug RNA was performed with random hexamers. Via MiXCR, TCRdb re-called the immunoSEQ multiplex PCR reads, giving one row per CDR3 protein. Among about 300,000 distinct CDR3 sequences listed, 92% were seen once. Sample: CD4+ T cells from PBMCs. The source of these receptors is a human donor with multiple sclerosis.

This clonotype occurred once. The chain is built from TRBV4-2 and TRBJ1-1, with D maybe TRBD1 (5 bases). From germline, CDR1 is LGHNA and CDR2 YNFKEQ. This CDR3 is 16 amino acids long. Trimming pared 0 bases from V and 4 bases from J, leaving 15 bases between. In DNA form, the CDR3 reads TGTGCCAGCAGCCAAGATAGGCCGGGGGGGAGCACTGAAGCTTTCTTT. Translating it yields CASSQDRPGGSTEAFF.

This clonotype showed up just once. The chain carries TRBV5-4 and TRBJ2-1; 7 nucleotides align to TRBD2. Germline trimming cut 4 bases from V and 5 bases from J; bases unmatched to any gene: 6. The CDR3 loop spans 14 amino acids. Per germline, CDR1 SGHNT and CDR2 YYREEE (reference sequence). CDR3 sequence (DNA): TGTGCCAGCAGCGGAACAGCGGGAAACAATGAGCAGTTCTTC. It codes for CASSGTAGNNEQFF.

This chain links TRBV9 with TRBJ1-1; 7 bases match TRBD1. Germline V lookup: CDR1 SGDLS, CDR2 YYNGEE. The CDR3 contains 15 residues. J lost 1 base, V lost 3 bases, and 6 bases had no gene match. The CDR3 protein is CASSALTGENTEAFF. In DNA form, the CDR3 reads TGTGCCAGCAGCGCGCTAACAGGGGAGAACACTGAAGCTTTCTTT.

This chain joins TRBV20-1 and TRBJ1-1, with D perhaps TRBD1 (5 bases). This CDR3 contains 12 residues. The ends were cut back, 5 bases at V and 1 base at J, with 8 bases in the middle. Germline CDR1 and CDR2: DFQATT and SNEGSKA (reference sequence). The DNA of the CDR3 is TGCAGTGCTGAGAGGGGGAACACTGAAGCTTTCTTT. This sequence encodes CSAERGNTEAFF.

This clonotype was seen just once. The V and J genes are TRBV7-9 and TRBJ1-2; tentatively, D is TRBD1 (5 bases). CDR3 size: 16 residues. Trimming took 2 bases from V and 0 from J, leaving 13 bases between them. CDR1 is SEHNR, CDR2 FQNEAQ, per germline (reference sequence). CDR3 amino acids: CASSLSFGGTNYGYTF. The CDR3 DNA follows: TGTGCCAGCAGCTTAAGTTTCGGGGGGACTAACTATGGCTACACCTTC.

This clonotype was seen more than once but under ten times. This chain uses TRBV13 with TRBJ2-6; D assignment may be TRBD1 or TRBD2 (5 bases each). Germline CDR1 and CDR2: PRHDT and FYEKMQ (reference sequence). The CDR3 covers 19 residues. Trimming took 6 bases from V and 0 from J, leaving 21 bases between them. CDR3 sequence (DNA): TGTGCCAGCAGAAGGTCAACAGGAGGAAGAATCTCTGGGGCCAACGTCCTGACTTTC. Protein: CASRRSTGGRISGANVLTF.

The chain combines TRBV12-3 or TRBV12-4 with TRBJ2-2; 12 bases are a match to TRBD2. Unmatched junction bases numbered 4, after V lost 8 bases and J lost 0 bases. CDR3 length: 16 amino acids. The CDR3 here is CASSTSGGPNTGELFF. As DNA, the CDR3 is TGTGCCAGCTCGACTAGCGGGGGACCGAACACCGGGGAGCTGTTTTTT.